This T cell receptor (beta chain) is drawn from a study of blood T cells in healthy people across ages. CDR3 size: 12 residues. Trimming removed 5 bases from V and 10 bases from J; junction bases left unmatched: 8. The V gene's germline CDR1 is SGHRS and CDR2 YFSETQ. Alongside a J-beta primer mix, a sample-barcoded 5' primer served in a second PCR lasting about 7 to 11 cycles. Each CDR3 protein is one row after TCRdb ran MiXCR on the 5' RACE reads. The top ten clones hold about 20% of a sample with roughly 800,000 distinct CDR3 sequences, 55% to 70% of them seen once. Sequencing was performed on blood. The V call is TRBV5-1, the J call TRBJ1-2; TRBD1 matches at 7 bases. The receptor's source is a man younger than 45 in good health. The CDR3 loop is CASRTGVGDYTF. For the CDR3, the DNA is TGCGCCAGCAGAACAGGGGTAGGTGACTACACCTTC.